The 7 T cell receptor beta chains in this list originate from one sample, sequenced in a study of regulatory T cells in long-lasting Graves disease. According to the study, TCR beta libraries were built with iRepertoire HTBI primers and CDR3-region Arm-PCR. TCRdb re-called the multiplex PCR reads through MiXCR, storing one row per CDR3 protein. Of a few hundred thousand distinct CDR3 sequences listed, about 25% are singletons. Described time point: persistent/refractory GD, antithyroid drugs over 5 years with positive TRAb. From RNA extracted from PBMCs, the TCR library was made. Material: peripheral blood mononuclear cells (PBMCs), obtained when the disease was refractory, from a patient treated with antithyroid drugs. Receptors were obtained from a female donor with Graves disease.

This clonotype appeared a few times. V and J are TRBV30 and TRBJ1-1; D is possibly TRBD1 (5 bases). The V gene's germline CDR1 is GTSNPN and CDR2 SVGIG (reference sequence). The CDR3 has 11 residues. Trimming left V 5 bases short and J 7 bases short, with 11 bases between. The CDR3 spells CAWAGSGEAFF. CDR3 nucleotides: TGTGCCTGGGCAGGGTCAGGTGAAGCTTTCTTT.

The rearrangement uses TRBV4-1 and TRBJ2-7; tentative D call: TRBD2 (5 bases). The germline V gene has CDR1 MGHRA and CDR2 YSYEKL. V was cut by 1 base and J by 2 bases, with 27 bases left in between. The CDR3 totals 20 residues. The CDR3 DNA follows: TGCGCCAGCAGCCAAGGCCTCCTGGGTGTGTCTCGGCGGGTACCCTACGAGCAGTACTTC. Translation: CASSQGLLGVSRRVPYEQYF.

This clonotype came up a few times. V gene TRBV19 combines with J gene TRBJ1-5, with TRBD1 matching 9 bases. From germline, CDR1 is LNHDA and CDR2 SQIVND (reference sequence). J lost 4 bases, V lost 7 bases, and 5 bases had no gene match. This CDR3 has 14 amino acids. The CDR3 region is CASTSTGGNQPQHF. DNA of the CDR3: TGTGCCAGTACGTCGACAGGGGGAAATCAGCCCCAGCATTTT. The whole variable domain, filled in from reference TRBV19 and TRBJ1-5, reads DGGITQSPKYLFRKEGQNVTLSCEQNLNHDAMYWYRQDPGQGLRLIYYSQIVNDFQKGDIAEGYSVSREKKESFPLTVTSAQKNPTAFYLCASTSTGGNQPQHFGDGTRLSIL.

The CDR3, as DNA: TGTGCCAGCAGCTCGGGACTAGCGGGAGAAAGAGAGACCCAGTACTTC. Translated: CASSSGLAGERETQYF. V usage is TRBV9 and J usage is TRBJ2-5; 14 bases align to TRBD2. This CDR3 is built from 16 residues. Losses at the gene ends were 4 bases for V and 4 bases for J; bases not matched to a gene: 6. The germline gives CDR1 SGDLS, CDR2 YYNGEE.

This clonotype was seen many times. The chain has TRBV28 and TRBJ2-7, with TRBD2 as a possible D gene (7 bases). This CDR3 region has 17 residues. Germline CDR1 MDHEN, CDR2 SYDVKM. Deletions cut 6 bases from V and 6 bases from J, with 27 bases between. This chain's CDR3 is CASRPQGPTGTTSEQYF. Written as DNA, the CDR3 is TGTGCCAGCAGGCCTCAGGGGCCCACCGGGACTACGTCCGAGCAGTACTTC.

The chain couples TRBV5-1 to TRBJ2-2; D gene unclear. Trimming took 2 bases from V and 8 from J, leaving 16 bases between them. Germline CDR1 reads SGHRS; CDR2 reads YFSETQ. This CDR3 comprises 15 residues. CDR3 loop: CASSFGDGRRGELFF. The CDR3 bases are TGCGCCAGCAGCTTTGGGGATGGCCGCCGAGGGGAGCTGTTTTTT.

There are many counts of this clonotype. V is TRBV5-1 and J is TRBJ2-5, with D maybe TRBD1 (5 bases). The CDR3 is made up of 14 amino acids. Germline values: CDR1 SGHRS, CDR2 YFSETQ. V lost 4 bases and J lost 0, with 10 bases in between. The DNA of the CDR3 is TGCGCCAGCAGCCTGGACAACTACCAAGAGACCCAGTACTTC. The encoded protein is CASSLDNYQETQYF.